A selection of T cell receptor beta chains follows, all from one sample in a study of human T cells and chemical hapten exposure. TCRdb re-called the RACE reads with MiXCR, one entry per CDR3 protein. The sample includes roughly 130,000 distinct CDR3 sequences, approximately 9% seen only once; the top ten take around 2%. Sequencing was carried out using whole blood. Receptors originate from a male donor in good health. Some clones in this sample may be carry-over from other donors' samples. CDR3s include the opening cysteine and the closing phenylalanine or tryptophan. Each record gives: D gene, V gene, J gene, clone size, CDR3 length, CDR3 protein, CDR3 DNA. D genes are given only for firm matches. Clone size is not always given. Where it is, it says once, few, many or a class for expanded clones.

NA,TRBV20-1,TRBJ1-1,few,12,CSASRSPTEAFF,TGCAGTGCTAGTCGGTCGCCTACTGAAGCTTTCTTT
NA,TRBV7-2,TRBJ1-6,few,15,CASSLAASNNSPLHF,TGTGCCAGCAGCTTAGCGGCATCAAATAATTCACCCCTCCACTTT
NA,TRBV6-2/TRBV6-3,TRBJ1-1,NA,12,CASSRLNTEAFF,TGTGCCAGCAGTAGGTTGAACACTGAAGCTTTCTTT
TRBD1,TRBV29-1,TRBJ2-1,NA,15,CSVRGVGTGAYEQFF,TGCAGCGTTAGGGGTGTAGGGACAGGGGCGTATGAGCAGTTCTTC
NA,TRBV28,TRBJ1-1,few,16,CASSLVPLGMNTEAFF,TGTGCCAGCAGTTTAGTGCCCTTAGGAATGAACACTGAAGCTTTCTTT
TRBD2,TRBV5-5,TRBJ2-7,NA,15,CASSLAGGRAYEQYF,TGTGCCAGCAGCTTGGCGGGCGGGAGGGCCTACGAGCAGTACTTC
TRBD2,TRBV4-1,TRBJ2-7,few,15,CASSQVGLAGYEQYF,TGCGCCAGCAGCCAAGTAGGACTAGCGGGTTACGAGCAGTACTTC
NA,TRBV19,TRBJ1-5,NA,17,CASSIPLQDNSNQPQHF,TGTGCCAGTAGTATTCCGCTACAGGACAATAGCAATCAGCCCCAGCATTTT
NA,TRBV5-1,TRBJ2-3,few,13,CASSLEREYTQYF,TGCGCCAGCAGCTTGGAGAGGGAATATACGCAGTATTTT
NA,TRBV6-5,TRBJ1-6,many,14,CASRPGQAGSPLHF,TGTGCCTCCCGACCCGGGCAGGCTGGGTCACCCCTCCACTTT
NA,TRBV21-1,TRBJ2-4,few,12,CASGDSPGIQYF,TGTGCCAGTGGGGACTCGCCCGGCATTCAGTACTTC
TRBD1,TRBV7-9,TRBJ1-2,many,16,CASSLSGGGFHYGYTF,TGTGCCAGCAGCTTATCAGGGGGCGGCTTTCACTATGGCTACACCTTC
NA,TRBV7-2,TRBJ2-7,NA,13,CASSTPPRDEQYF,TGTGCCAGCAGCACCCCCCCCAGGGACGAGCAGTACTTC
NA,TRBV3-1,TRBJ2-7,NA,13,CASSQEGTYEQYF,TGTGCCAGCAGCCAAGAGGGCACCTACGAGCAGTACTTC
NA,TRBV9,TRBJ2-3,NA,17,CASSDPGLARITDTQYF,TGTGCCAGCAGCGACCCCGGTCTAGCGAGGATCACAGATACGCAGTATTTT
NA,TRBV4-1,TRBJ2-7,NA,15,CASTPDPTPLYEQYF,TGCGCCAGCACCCCTGACCCTACCCCCCTCTACGAGCAGTACTTC
TRBD1,TRBV11-2,TRBJ2-2,few,14,CASSLGQSSGELFF,TGTGCCAGCAGCTTGGGACAGTCGTCCGGGGAGCTGTTTTTT
TRBD1,TRBV7-9,TRBJ2-7,few,13,CASTLDREGEQYF,TGTGCCAGCACCCTAGACAGGGAAGGCGAGCAGTACTTC
TRBD1,TRBV6-2/TRBV6-3,TRBJ2-2,many,15,CASRAVRGRPGELFF,TGTGCCAGCAGAGCTGTCAGGGGGCGCCCCGGGGAGCTGTTTTTT
TRBD2,TRBV7-2,TRBJ2-1,many,17,CASSRKGSGPAYNEQFF,TGTGCCAGCAGTCGGAAGGGTAGCGGGCCGGCCTACAATGAGCAGTTCTTC
NA,TRBV6-1,TRBJ2-1,NA,15,CASSVRTDSYNEQFF,TGTGCCAGCAGTGTCCGGACGGACTCCTACAATGAGCAGTTCTTC
TRBD1,TRBV29-1,TRBJ1-4,many,13,CSVGQGKGEKLFF,TGCAGCGTGGGACAGGGGAAGGGTGAAAAACTGTTTTTT
NA,TRBV19,TRBJ2-5,NA,13,CATRDSLEETQYF,TGTGCCACTAGGGACTCGTTGGAAGAGACCCAGTACTTC
NA,TRBV24-1,TRBJ1-6,NA,15,CATSGNRDDNSPLHF,TGTGCCACCAGTGGGAACAGGGACGATAATTCACCCCTCCACTTT
NA,TRBV3-1,TRBJ2-7,NA,20,CASSQVGRGPHTNRKYEQYF,TGTGCCAGCAGCCAAGTCGGGAGGGGGCCCCACACAAATCGAAAATACGAGCAGTACTTC
NA,TRBV7-2,TRBJ2-1,many,12,CASSLFGREQFF,TGTGCCAGCAGCTTATTTGGGCGTGAGCAGTTCTTC
NA,TRBV12-5,TRBJ2-1,few,18,CASGPWSQGQSSYNEQFF,TGTGCTAGTGGTCCTTGGTCTCAGGGGCAGAGCTCCTACAATGAGCAGTTCTTC
TRBD2,TRBV20-1,TRBJ2-7,many,13,CSALLLAGSEQYF,TGCAGTGCCCTTTTACTAGCGGGATCCGAGCAGTACTTC
NA,TRBV12-3/TRBV12-4,TRBJ1-1,NA,14,CASSTGTQNTEAFF,TGTGCCAGCAGCACCGGGACACAGAACACTGAAGCTTTCTTT
NA,TRBV12-3/TRBV12-4,TRBJ1-6,many,16,CASSLDNVRDNSPLHF,TGTGCCAGCAGCTTAGACAACGTAAGGGATAATTCACCCCTCCACTTT
NA,TRBV7-6,TRBJ1-5,few,14,CASSLSPGNQPQHF,TGTGCCAGCAGCTTATCCCCAGGGAATCAGCCCCAGCATTTT
TRBD1,TRBV20-1,TRBJ2-7,few,15,CSARDRKAGGFEQYF,TGCAGTGCTAGAGATCGAAAGGCAGGGGGTTTCGAGCAGTACTTC
TRBD1,TRBV12-3/TRBV12-4,TRBJ2-7,few,15,CASSPAGTGRYEQYF,TGTGCCAGCAGTCCAGCCGGGACAGGACGCTACGAGCAGTACTTC
NA,TRBV5-1,TRBJ1-2,few,15,CASRVAGRTNYGYTF,TGCGCCAGCAGAGTAGCAGGGCGAACTAACTATGGCTACACCTTC
TRBD1,TRBV20-1,TRBJ1-1,NA,13,CSARTQGGAEAFF,TGCAGTGCTAGAACACAGGGGGGCGCTGAAGCTTTCTTT
NA,TRBV20-1,TRBJ1-2,few,15,CSAMTLSAPDYGYTF,TGCAGTGCCATGACCCTTTCAGCCCCTGACTATGGCTACACCTTC
TRBD2,TRBV11-2,TRBJ2-7,few,14,CASSSVAGGYEQYF,TGTGCCAGCAGCTCTGTAGCGGGGGGCTACGAGCAGTACTTC
NA,TRBV7-6,TRBJ2-6,few,15,CASSFRASGANVLTF,TGTGCCAGCAGCTTTCGGGCTTCTGGGGCCAACGTCCTGACTTTC
NA,TRBV19,TRBJ1-1,NA,15,CASSIAALGILEAFF,TGTGCCAGTAGTATTGCCGCCCTCGGGATTCTTGAAGCTTTCTTT
NA,TRBV5-1,TRBJ1-1,NA,16,CASSLAQGRGNTEAFF,TGCGCCAGCAGCTTGGCCCAGGGGAGGGGGAACACTGAAGCTTTCTTT
TRBD1,TRBV7-9,TRBJ2-7,few,15,CASSLRQGAIYEQYF,TGTGCCAGCAGCCTCCGACAGGGGGCCATCTACGAGCAGTACTTC
NA,TRBV6-2/TRBV6-3,TRBJ2-3,few,12,CASSQNPDTQYF,TGTGCCAGCAGTCAAAATCCAGATACGCAGTATTTT
NA,TRBV6-5,TRBJ1-2,NA,13,CASSYDGGVGYTF,TGTGCCAGCAGTTACGATGGGGGCGTGGGCTACACCTTC
TRBD2,TRBV20-1,TRBJ2-5,NA,18,CSASTASGGLMYQETQYF,TGCAGTGCTAGTACGGCTAGCGGGGGACTCATGTACCAAGAGACCCAGTACTTC
NA,TRBV20-1,TRBJ2-3,many,14,CSAGNVPYTDTQYF,TGCAGTGCTGGGAATGTACCGTACACAGATACGCAGTATTTT
TRBD1,TRBV7-9,TRBJ2-7,few,16,CASSFVGQGKDYEQYF,TGTGCCAGCAGCTTCGTGGGACAGGGAAAAGACTACGAGCAGTACTTC
TRBD2,TRBV7-8,TRBJ2-3,NA,16,CASSLARGGPSDTQYF,TGTGCCAGCAGTCTAGCCCGGGGGGGCCCCTCAGATACGCAGTATTTT
NA,TRBV6-1,TRBJ2-1,few,14,CASSPGVSYNEQFF,TGTGCCAGCAGCCCTGGGGTGTCCTACAATGAGCAGTTCTTC
TRBD1,TRBV5-4,TRBJ2-1,NA,17,CASSFALGTGVKDEQFF,TGTGCCAGCAGCTTTGCGCTTGGGACAGGGGTTAAGGATGAGCAGTTCTTC
TRBD1,TRBV27,TRBJ1-2,NA,13,CASSFKGAGGYTF,TGTGCCAGCAGTTTTAAGGGGGCAGGGGGCTACACCTTC